This T cell receptor beta chain was sequenced during a study of OX40 agonist ivuxolimab in advanced cancers. Background for the entire study: Ivuxolimab was a fully human IgG2 agonistic monoclonal antibody targeting the costimulatory receptor OX40 (CD134). Partial responses occurred in three dose-escalation patients: two with cutaneous melanoma and one with hepatocellular carcinoma. The monotherapy dose-escalation portion (N = 52 patients) of the phase I ivuxolimab trial is reported in the paper. Intravenous ivuxolimab was administered to patients every 2 weeks at six dose levels: 0.01, 0.1, 0.3, 1.5, 3 and 10 mg/kg. In the dose-escalation cohort, around four fifths of patients were male, and the mean age was about 55 years, with a range of 23 to 79. Patients were allowed to have had prior anti-PD-1, anti-PD-L1 or anti-CTLA-4 therapy, and approximately 40% of the dose-escalation patients had been treated with checkpoint inhibitors. The purpose of peripheral TCRbeta sequencing was to test whether ivuxolimab changed TCR sequence diversity and led to clonal T-cell expansion. Of the roughly 52 dose-escalation patients, hepatocellular carcinoma was present in about 19, melanoma in roughly 15, renal cell carcinoma in 9 and head and neck cancer in 9. The study at large found these results: At doses of 0.1 to 3.0 mg/kg, clonal expansion of both CD4+ and CD8+ blood T cells was observed from baseline to week 6. The antigen specificity of the clonally expanded peripheral T cells was not determined. Low levels of normalized T-cell clonal expansion were also seen in some patients who did not respond. After ivuxolimab, CD8+ T cells had more expanded clones than CD4+ T cells on average. In the 0.1-3.0 mg/kg groups, partial responders were among the patients with the lowest normalized peripheral clonal expansion, particularly in CD8+ T cells.

For sequencing of the TCRbeta CDR3 region, genomic DNA was extracted from the sorted cells. The immunoSEQ Assay was used to sequence the TCRbeta CDR3 regions. TCRdb took over this immuneACCESS table, retaining in-frame rearrangements with V and J assigned. Such tables are incomplete; in checked studies, under half of the missing clones stem from an unresolved V gene, and the remainder is unexplained. The sample table shows more than 25,000 clones, and more than 85% are seen once. The ten most abundant clones make up 13% to 15% of the sample. The trial excluded patients who had a history of autoimmune disease or were on systemic immunosuppression. Peripheral blood for TCR sequencing was collected from all dose cohorts at baseline, on cycle 4 day 1, and on cycle 7 day 1. Samples came from an open-label, multicenter, first-in-human phase I dose-escalation trial of ivuxolimab. Adults with locally advanced or metastatic head and neck squamous cell, hepatocellular, melanoma or renal cell carcinoma were enrolled in the trial. CD4+ and CD8+ T cells were sorted separately from peripheral blood before TCR sequencing.

Sequences SGHTA (CDR1) and FQGNSA (CDR2) are obtained from the germline V gene. V is trimmed back by 5 bases and J by 5 bases, and the junction contains 16 bases that no gene match accounts for. Including the terminal cysteine and phenylalanine, the CDR3 comprises 17 residues. The only DNA kept is the CDR3, 51 bases in frame from the first base. As regards this clone: Its cognate antigen has yet to be identified. No qualities accompany the bases; no much larger clone lies one base away.

The rearrangement combines TRBV7-2 with TRBJ2-7; TRBD2 aligns with 9 central bases. This receptor was obtained from an adult with an advanced solid tumor such as melanoma, head and neck, liver or kidney cancer. The sequences come from CD4+ or CD8+ T cells sorted from blood, collected in a trial of the OX40 agonist ivuxolimab. The nucleotide sequence is TGTGCCAGCAGCCCCCCCCGGTGGGGCGGGAGGGCCGACGAGCAGTACTTC. The resulting protein is CASSPPRWGGRADEQYF.